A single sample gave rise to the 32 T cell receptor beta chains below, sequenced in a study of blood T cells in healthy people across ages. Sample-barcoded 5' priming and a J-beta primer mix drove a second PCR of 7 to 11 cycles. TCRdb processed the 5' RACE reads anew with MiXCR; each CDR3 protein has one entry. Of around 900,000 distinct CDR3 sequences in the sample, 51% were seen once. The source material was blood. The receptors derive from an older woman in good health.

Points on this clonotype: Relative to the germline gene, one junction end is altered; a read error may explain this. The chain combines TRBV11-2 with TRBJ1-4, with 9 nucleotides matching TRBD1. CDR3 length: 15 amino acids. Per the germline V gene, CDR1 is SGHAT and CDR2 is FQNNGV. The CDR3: CASSTYRGLNEKLLF. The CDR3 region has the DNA TGTGCCAGCAGCACCTACAGGGGGCTCAATGAAAAACTGCTTTTT.

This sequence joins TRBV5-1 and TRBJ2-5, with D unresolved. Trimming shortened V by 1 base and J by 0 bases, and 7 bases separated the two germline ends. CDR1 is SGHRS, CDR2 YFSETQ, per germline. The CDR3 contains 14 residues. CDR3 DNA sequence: TGCGCCAGCAGCTTGATGCCAGACCAAGAGACCCAGTACTTC. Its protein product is CASSLMPDQETQYF. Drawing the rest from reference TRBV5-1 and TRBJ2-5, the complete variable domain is KAGVTQTPRYLIKTRGQQVTLSCSPISGHRSVSWYQQTPGQGLQFLFEYFSETQRNKGNFPGRFSGRQFSNSRSEMNVSTLELGDSALYLCASSLMPDQETQYFGPGTRLLVL.

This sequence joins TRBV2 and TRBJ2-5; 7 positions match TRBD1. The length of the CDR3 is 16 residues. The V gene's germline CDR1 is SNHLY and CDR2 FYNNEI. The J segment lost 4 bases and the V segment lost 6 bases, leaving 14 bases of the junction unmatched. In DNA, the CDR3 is TGTGCCAGCAGACCTAGGGCAGGGGGTATCGGAGAGACCCAGTACTTC. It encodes CASRPRAGGIGETQYF.

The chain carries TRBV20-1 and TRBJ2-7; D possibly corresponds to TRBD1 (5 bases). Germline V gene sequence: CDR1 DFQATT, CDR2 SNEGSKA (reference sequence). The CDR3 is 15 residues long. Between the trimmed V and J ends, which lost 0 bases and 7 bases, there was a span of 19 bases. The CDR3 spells CSARDAFPGLNEQYF. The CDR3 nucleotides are TGCAGTGCTAGAGATGCGTTCCCAGGGCTGAATGAGCAGTACTTC.

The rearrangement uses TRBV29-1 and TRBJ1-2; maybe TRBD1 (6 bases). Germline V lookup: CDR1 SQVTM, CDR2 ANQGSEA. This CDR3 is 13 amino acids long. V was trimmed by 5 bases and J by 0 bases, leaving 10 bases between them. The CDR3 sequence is CSVRQDPNYGYTF. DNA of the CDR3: TGCAGCGTTCGACAGGATCCTAACTATGGCTACACCTTC.

The CDR3 DNA reads TGTGCCAGCAGTTACCCTTCCCTAGCGGGAGTAGGGAATGAGCAGTTCTTC. It translates to CASSYPSLAGVGNEQFF. The chain carries TRBV6-2 or TRBV6-3 and TRBJ2-1, with 10 nucleotides matching TRBD2. The CDR3 contains 17 residues. The germline V gene encodes CDR1 MNHEY and CDR2 SVGEGT. The ends lost 2 bases at V and 7 bases at J; junction bases unmatched: 11.

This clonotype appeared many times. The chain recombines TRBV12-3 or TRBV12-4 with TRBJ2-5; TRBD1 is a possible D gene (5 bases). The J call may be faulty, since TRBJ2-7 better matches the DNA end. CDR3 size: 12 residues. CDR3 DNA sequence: TGTGCCAGCAGTTTCCAGGGTCGCGAGCAGTACTTC. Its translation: CASSFQGREQYF.

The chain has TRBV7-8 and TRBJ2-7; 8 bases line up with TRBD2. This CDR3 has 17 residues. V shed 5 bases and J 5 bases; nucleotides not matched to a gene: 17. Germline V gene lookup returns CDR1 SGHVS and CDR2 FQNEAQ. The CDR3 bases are TGTGCCAGCAGCCTTGGGCCCGGGACTAGAGCGACTGACGAGCAGTACTTC. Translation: CASSLGPGTRATDEQYF.

CDR3 in DNA: TGCAGTGCTCCGACTAGCGGGTTGTCCTACGAGCAGTACTTC. It translates to CSAPTSGLSYEQYF. The gene calls are TRBV20-1 and TRBJ2-7; 10 nucleotides match TRBD2. The length of the CDR3 is 14 residues. V lost 5 bases and J lost 1; bases outside the gene matches: 5. Germline V gene sequence: CDR1 DFQATT, CDR2 SNEGSKA (reference sequence).

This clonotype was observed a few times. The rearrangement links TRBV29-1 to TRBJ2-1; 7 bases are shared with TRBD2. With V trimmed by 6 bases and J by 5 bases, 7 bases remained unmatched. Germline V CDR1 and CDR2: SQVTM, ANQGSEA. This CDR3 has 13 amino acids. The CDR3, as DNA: TGCAGCGTCTTCCCGGGACTAAACAATGAGCAGTTCTTC. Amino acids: CSVFPGLNNEQFF.

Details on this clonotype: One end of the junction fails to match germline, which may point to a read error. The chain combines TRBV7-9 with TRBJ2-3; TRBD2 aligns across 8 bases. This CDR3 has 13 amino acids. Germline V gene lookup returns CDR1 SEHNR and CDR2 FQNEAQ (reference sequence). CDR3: CTSYSGTTDTQYF. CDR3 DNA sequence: TGCACCTCGTATAGCGGGACAACAGATACGCAGTATTTT. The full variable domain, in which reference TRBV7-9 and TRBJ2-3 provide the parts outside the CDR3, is DTGVSQNPRHKITKRGQNVTFRCDPISEHNRLYWYRQTLGQGPEFLTYFQNEAQLEKSRLLSDRFSAERPKGSFSTLEIQRTEQGDSAMYLCTSYSGTTDTQYFGPGTRLTVL.

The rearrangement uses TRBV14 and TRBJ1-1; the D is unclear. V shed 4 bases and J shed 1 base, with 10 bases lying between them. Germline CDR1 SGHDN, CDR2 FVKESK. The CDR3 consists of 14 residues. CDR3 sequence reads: CASSRPGANTEAFF. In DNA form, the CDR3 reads TGTGCCAGCAGCCGACCGGGAGCGAACACTGAAGCTTTCTTT.

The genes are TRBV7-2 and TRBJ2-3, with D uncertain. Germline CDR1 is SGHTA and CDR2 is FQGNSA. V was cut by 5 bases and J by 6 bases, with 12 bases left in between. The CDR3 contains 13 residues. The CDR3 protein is CASSPRDRDTQYF. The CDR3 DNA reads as TGTGCCAGCAGCCCCCGCGATAGGGATACGCAGTATTTT.

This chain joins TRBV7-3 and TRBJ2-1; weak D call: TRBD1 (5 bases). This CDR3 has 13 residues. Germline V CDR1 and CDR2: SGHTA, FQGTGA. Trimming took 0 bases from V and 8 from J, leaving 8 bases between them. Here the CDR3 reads CASSLTGQHEQFF. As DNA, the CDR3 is TGTGCCAGCAGCTTAACGGGGCAGCATGAGCAGTTCTTC.

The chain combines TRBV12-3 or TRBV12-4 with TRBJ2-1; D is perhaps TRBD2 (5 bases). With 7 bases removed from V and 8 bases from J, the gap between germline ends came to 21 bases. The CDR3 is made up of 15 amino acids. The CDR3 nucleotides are TGTGCCAGCACCCCTAGCTTAGGACCTCTCGATGAGCAGTTCTTC. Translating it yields CASTPSLGPLDEQFF.

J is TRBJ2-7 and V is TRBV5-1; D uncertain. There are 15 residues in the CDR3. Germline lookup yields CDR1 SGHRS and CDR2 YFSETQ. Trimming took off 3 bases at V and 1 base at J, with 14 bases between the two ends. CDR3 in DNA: TGCGCCAGCAGCTCCGACCCAAGTCCGTCCTACGAGCAGTACTTC. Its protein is CASSSDPSPSYEQYF.

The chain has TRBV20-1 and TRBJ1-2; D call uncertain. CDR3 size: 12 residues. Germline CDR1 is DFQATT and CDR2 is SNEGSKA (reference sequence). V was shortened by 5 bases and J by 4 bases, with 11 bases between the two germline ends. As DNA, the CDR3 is TGCAGTGCTGAAAGGGTAACCTATGGCTACACCTTC. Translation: CSAERVTYGYTF.

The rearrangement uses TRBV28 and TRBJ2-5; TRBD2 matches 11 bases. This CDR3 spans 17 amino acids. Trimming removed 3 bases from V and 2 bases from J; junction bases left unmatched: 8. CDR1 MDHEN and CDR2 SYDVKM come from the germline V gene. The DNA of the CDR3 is TGTGCCAGCAGTTTTAGGTGGACTAGCGGGCGTCAAGAGACCCAGTACTTC. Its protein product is CASSFRWTSGRQETQYF.

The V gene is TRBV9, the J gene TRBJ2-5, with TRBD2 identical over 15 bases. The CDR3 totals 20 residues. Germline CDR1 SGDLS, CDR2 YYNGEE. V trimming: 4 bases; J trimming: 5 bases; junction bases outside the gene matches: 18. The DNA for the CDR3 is TGTGCCAGCAGCCCTCGGGTGGGACTAGCGGGAGGTAAATTAAGGGAGACCCAGTACTTC. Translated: CASSPRVGLAGGKLRETQYF.

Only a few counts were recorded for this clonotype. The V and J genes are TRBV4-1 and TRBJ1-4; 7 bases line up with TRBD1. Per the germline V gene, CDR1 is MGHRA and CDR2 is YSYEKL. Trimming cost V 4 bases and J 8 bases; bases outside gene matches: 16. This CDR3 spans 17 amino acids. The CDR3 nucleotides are TGCGCCAGCAGCCCCCTCTACAACAGGGGACCGAGGGAAAAACTGTTTTTT. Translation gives CASSPLYNRGPREKLFF.

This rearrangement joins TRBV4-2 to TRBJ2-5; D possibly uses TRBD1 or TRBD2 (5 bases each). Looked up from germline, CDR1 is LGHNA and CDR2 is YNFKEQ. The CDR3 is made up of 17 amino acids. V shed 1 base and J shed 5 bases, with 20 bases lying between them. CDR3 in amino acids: CASSQGGAPGNRETQYF. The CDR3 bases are TGTGCCAGCAGCCAAGGTGGGGCACCGGGAAATCGGGAGACCCAGTACTTC.

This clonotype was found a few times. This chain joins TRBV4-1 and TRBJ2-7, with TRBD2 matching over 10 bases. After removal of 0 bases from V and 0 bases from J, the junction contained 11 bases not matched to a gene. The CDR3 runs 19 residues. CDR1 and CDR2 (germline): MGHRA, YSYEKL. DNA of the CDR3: TGCGCCAGCAGCCAAGATGGCCAGCGGGAGGGCCTATTCTCCTACGAGCAGTACTTC. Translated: CASSQDGQREGLFSYEQYF.

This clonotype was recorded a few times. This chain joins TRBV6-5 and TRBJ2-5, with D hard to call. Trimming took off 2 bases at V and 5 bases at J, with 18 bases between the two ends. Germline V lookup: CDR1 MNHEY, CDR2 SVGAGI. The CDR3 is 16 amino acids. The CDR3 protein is CASSYPTGQFGETQYF. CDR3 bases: TGTGCCAGCAGTTACCCAACCGGCCAATTCGGGGAGACCCAGTACTTC.

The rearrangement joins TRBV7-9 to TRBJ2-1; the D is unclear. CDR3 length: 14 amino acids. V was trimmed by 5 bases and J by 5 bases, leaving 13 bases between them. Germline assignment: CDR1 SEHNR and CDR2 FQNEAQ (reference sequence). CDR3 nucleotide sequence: TGTGCCAGCAGCCGAAGACTCATTCACAATGAGCAGTTCTTC. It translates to CASSRRLIHNEQFF.

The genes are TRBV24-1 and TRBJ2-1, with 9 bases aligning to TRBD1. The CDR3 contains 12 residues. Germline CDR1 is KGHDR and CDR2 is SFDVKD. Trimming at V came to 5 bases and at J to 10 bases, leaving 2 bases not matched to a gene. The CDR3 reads CATSGTGGEQFF. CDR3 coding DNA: TGTGCCACCAGTGGCACAGGGGGCGAGCAGTTCTTC.

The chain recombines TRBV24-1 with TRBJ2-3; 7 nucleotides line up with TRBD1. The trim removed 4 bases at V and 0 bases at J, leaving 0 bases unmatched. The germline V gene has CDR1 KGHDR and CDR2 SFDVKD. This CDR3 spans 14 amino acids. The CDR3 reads CATSETGSTDTQYF. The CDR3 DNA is TGTGCCACCAGTGAGACAGGGAGCACAGATACGCAGTATTTT.

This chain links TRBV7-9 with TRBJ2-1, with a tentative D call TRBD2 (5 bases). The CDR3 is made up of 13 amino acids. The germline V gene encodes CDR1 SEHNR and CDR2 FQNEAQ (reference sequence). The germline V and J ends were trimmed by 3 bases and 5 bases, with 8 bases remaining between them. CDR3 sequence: CASSFDGDNEQFF. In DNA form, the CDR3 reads TGTGCCAGCAGCTTTGACGGGGACAATGAGCAGTTCTTC.

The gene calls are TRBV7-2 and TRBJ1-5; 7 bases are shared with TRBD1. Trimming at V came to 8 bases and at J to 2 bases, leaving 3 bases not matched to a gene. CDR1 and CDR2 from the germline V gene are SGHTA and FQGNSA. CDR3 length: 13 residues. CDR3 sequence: CASGTVGNQPQHF. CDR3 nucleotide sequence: TGTGCCAGCGGGACAGTCGGCAATCAGCCCCAGCATTTT.

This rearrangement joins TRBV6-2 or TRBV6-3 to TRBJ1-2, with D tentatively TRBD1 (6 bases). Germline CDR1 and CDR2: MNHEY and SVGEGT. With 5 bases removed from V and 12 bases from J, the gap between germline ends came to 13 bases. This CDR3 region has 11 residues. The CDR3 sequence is CASSPGHWHTF. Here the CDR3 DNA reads TGTGCCAGCAGTCCGGGACATTGGCACACCTTC.

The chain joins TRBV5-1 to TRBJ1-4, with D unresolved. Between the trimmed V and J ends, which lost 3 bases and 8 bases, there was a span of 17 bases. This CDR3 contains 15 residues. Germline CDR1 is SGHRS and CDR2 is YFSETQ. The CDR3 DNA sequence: TGCGCCAGCAGCTCATCCTCGAGGGTTGAGGAAAAACTGTTTTTT. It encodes CASSSSSRVEEKLFF.

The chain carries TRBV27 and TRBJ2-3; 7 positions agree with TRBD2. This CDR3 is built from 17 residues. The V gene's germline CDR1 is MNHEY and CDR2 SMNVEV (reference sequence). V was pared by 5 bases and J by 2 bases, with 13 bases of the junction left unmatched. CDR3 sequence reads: CASSPYGGIGPTDTQYF. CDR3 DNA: TGTGCCAGCAGTCCCTACGGGGGGATTGGGCCCACAGATACGCAGTATTTT.

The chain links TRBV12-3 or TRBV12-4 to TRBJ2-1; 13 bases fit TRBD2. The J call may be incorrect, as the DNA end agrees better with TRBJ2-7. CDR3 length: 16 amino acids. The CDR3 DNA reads TGTGCCAGCAGTGTACCGGGACTAGCGGGATTCAATGAGCAGTACTTC. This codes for CASSVPGLAGFNEQYF.